A selection of T cell receptor beta chains follows, all from one sample in a study of Graves' ophthalmopathy and Graves' hyperthyroidism. TCRdb re-derived calls from the multiplex PCR reads in MiXCR, one entry per CDR3 protein. The repertoire consists of roughly 400,000 distinct CDR3 sequences, with approximately 18% occurring once and the leading ten covering 2.4%. Sequencing used peripheral blood. These receptors were taken from an adult woman with stable Graves' hyperthyroidism. Both conserved end residues are part of each CDR3. The D gene is left open where the match is weak. Clone size is given for some rows only: seen once, a few or many times, or a class if the clone is expanded.

DNA: TGTGCCATCAGTGAGGGACAGGGATATGGCTACACCTTC; CDR3: CAISEGQGYGYTF; size: many; J: TRBJ1-2; V: TRBV10-3; D: TRBD1
DNA: TGTGCCAGCAAAGTCAACATCCCCGGCAACTACGAGCAGTACTTC; CDR3: CASKVNIPGNYEQYF; size: NA; J: TRBJ2-7; V: TRBV28; D: NA
DNA: TGTGCCAGCAGCACAACGATGGTACAAAGCACAGATACGCAGTATTTT; CDR3: CASSTTMVQSTDTQYF; size: NA; J: TRBJ2-3; V: TRBV11-2; D: NA
DNA: TGTGCCAGCAGCCAATGGGCCTATGGCTACACCTTC; CDR3: CASSQWAYGYTF; size: once; J: TRBJ1-2; V: TRBV3-1; D: NA
DNA: TGTGCCAGCAGTTTCGCACTGGGGACTGAAGCTTTCTTT; CDR3: CASSFALGTEAFF; size: many; J: TRBJ1-1; V: TRBV12-3/TRBV12-4; D: NA
DNA: TGTGCCAGCAGTTACCTTCGGATCCGGGGCACTGAAGCTTTCTTT; CDR3: CASSYLRIRGTEAFF; size: many; J: TRBJ1-1; V: TRBV6-5; D: NA
DNA: TGTGCCTGGCGCCTGACAGCTAATGAAAAACTGTTTTTT; CDR3: CAWRLTANEKLFF; size: few; J: TRBJ1-4; V: TRBV30; D: NA
DNA: TGTGCCAGCCTAGGACTTAGCTCCTACGAGCAGTACTTC; CDR3: CASLGLSSYEQYF; size: many; J: TRBJ2-7; V: TRBV28; D: NA
DNA: TGTGCCAGCAGCTTAGCCATAGCAACTAGCGGGAGTTACGAGCAGTACTTC; CDR3: CASSLAIATSGSYEQYF; size: NA; J: TRBJ2-7; V: TRBV11-1; D: TRBD2
DNA: TGTGCCAGCAGTGCTCGTGTCCATAACACTGAAGCTTTCTTT; CDR3: CASSARVHNTEAFF; size: many; J: TRBJ1-1; V: TRBV6-1; D: NA
DNA: TGCGCCAGCAGCCAAGAGCGAGCGGGAGGGCGGAACGAGCAGTACTTC; CDR3: CASSQERAGGRNEQYF; size: NA; J: TRBJ2-7; V: TRBV4-1; D: TRBD2
DNA: TGCAGCGTTGAAGTTGGGACAGGGGCTGGCGGCTACACCTTC; CDR3: CSVEVGTGAGGYTF; size: many; J: TRBJ1-2; V: TRBV29-1; D: TRBD1
DNA: TGTGCCAGCCGAGCACAGGGGGGGGGCACTGAAGCTTTCTTT; CDR3: CASRAQGGGTEAFF; size: many; J: TRBJ1-1; V: TRBV28; D: TRBD1
DNA: TGCAGTGCTAGCTCGGACAGAACCTCCTACGAGCAGTACTTC; CDR3: CSASSDRTSYEQYF; size: few; J: TRBJ2-7; V: TRBV20-1; D: NA
DNA: TGTGCCAGCAGCGCGCAAGGACAGGCAATTAACTATGGCTACACCTTC; CDR3: CASSAQGQAINYGYTF; size: NA; J: TRBJ1-2; V: TRBV11-1; D: TRBD1
DNA: TGCAGTGCTAGCGGGGGGGGCCACGAGCAGTACTTC; CDR3: CSASGGGHEQYF; size: NA; J: TRBJ2-7; V: TRBV20-1; D: TRBD2
DNA: TGTGCCAGCAGTTACTCCCTGACAGTTCAAGCTTTCTTT; CDR3: CASSYSLTVQAFF; size: many; J: TRBJ1-1; V: TRBV6-5; D: NA
DNA: TGTGCCAGCAGTGAAGCTAATACAGGGATTTATGGCTACACCTTC; CDR3: CASSEANTGIYGYTF; size: many; J: TRBJ1-2; V: TRBV6-1; D: NA
DNA: TGTGCCAGCAGTCCATTGTCGGGAGTGAACACTGAAGCTTTCTTT; CDR3: CASSPLSGVNTEAFF; size: many; J: TRBJ1-1; V: TRBV12-3/TRBV12-4; D: NA
DNA: TGTGCCAGTAGACCGGGACAGGGGCTCAGTATTGATGGCTACACCTTC; CDR3: CASRPGQGLSIDGYTF; size: many; J: TRBJ1-2; V: TRBV19; D: TRBD1
DNA: TGTGCCAGCAGGACCACCAGCGGGAGGGCCGGGCAGTACTTC; CDR3: CASRTTSGRAGQYF; size: many; J: TRBJ2-7; V: TRBV28; D: TRBD2
DNA: TGTGCCAGCTCACCAATGACAGGGGGCAGACTTGAAGCTTTCTTT; CDR3: CASSPMTGGRLEAFF; size: few; J: TRBJ1-1; V: TRBV18; D: TRBD1
DNA: TGTGCCAGCAGTGGGACACGGAAGCAGACCCAGTACTTC; CDR3: CASSGTRKQTQYF; size: NA; J: TRBJ2-5; V: TRBV6-1; D: NA
DNA: TGTGCCAGCAGTGAACATCGACCACACTCCTTC; CDR3: CASSEHRPHSF; size: many; J: TRBJ2-7; V: TRBV2; D: NA
DNA: TGCAGTATAGCGGGAGAAAACACCGGGGAGCTGTTTTTT; CDR3: CSIAGENTGELFF; size: few; J: TRBJ2-2; V: TRBV20-1; D: TRBD2
DNA: TGTGCCAGCAGTCCGACAGCTGTAAACACTGAAGCTTTCTTT; CDR3: CASSPTAVNTEAFF; size: many; J: TRBJ1-1; V: TRBV12-3/TRBV12-4; D: NA
DNA: TGTGCCAGCAGTTACCTAGCGGGAGGGGAGACCCAGTACTTC; CDR3: CASSYLAGGETQYF; size: many; J: TRBJ2-5; V: TRBV6-2/TRBV6-3; D: TRBD2
DNA: TGTGCCAGCAGCGTATCTTTCATTCGCGAGCAGTACTTC; CDR3: CASSVSFIREQYF; size: many; J: TRBJ2-7; V: TRBV7-9; D: NA
DNA: TGTGCCACGAGTGGTGTGGGGCCACCCCAGCATTTT; CDR3: CATSGVGPPQHF; size: NA; J: TRBJ1-5; V: TRBV6-1; D: NA
DNA: TGTGCCAGCAGCGTTCGGGGGAGAGACACCGGGGAGCTGTTTTTT; CDR3: CASSVRGRDTGELFF; size: many; J: TRBJ2-2; V: TRBV9; D: NA
DNA: TGTGCCAGCAGTTTAACAGACGGCACGAACACTGAAGCTTTCTTT; CDR3: CASSLTDGTNTEAFF; size: many; J: TRBJ1-1; V: TRBV28; D: NA
DNA: TGTGCCAGCAGTTCGCTCCGGGGGGGAAGCAATCAGCCCCAGCATTTT; CDR3: CASSSLRGGSNQPQHF; size: many; J: TRBJ1-5; V: TRBV28; D: NA
DNA: TGTGCCTGGAGTGACCCGGGTACCAACGAGCAGTACTTC; CDR3: CAWSDPGTNEQYF; size: many; J: TRBJ2-7; V: TRBV30; D: NA
DNA: TGTGCCAGCAGCTTAGGTGGGGCGGGATATACCCAAGAGACCCAGTACTTC; CDR3: CASSLGGAGYTQETQYF; size: NA; J: TRBJ2-5; V: TRBV11-2; D: NA
DNA: TGTGCCAGCAGCCAAGTCGCGCGAGACCCCTACGAGCAGTACTTC; CDR3: CASSQVARDPYEQYF; size: many; J: TRBJ2-7; V: TRBV14; D: NA
DNA: TGTGCCAGCAGGAACCGGGACAGGGTAAATCAGCCCCAGCATTTT; CDR3: CASRNRDRVNQPQHF; size: many; J: TRBJ1-5; V: TRBV28; D: TRBD1
DNA: TGTGCCAGCAGCTATCTGGGCCATGGACGTTCGAACACCGGGGAGCTGTTTTTT; CDR3: CASSYLGHGRSNTGELFF; size: many; J: TRBJ2-2; V: TRBV11-2; D: NA
DNA: TGTGCCAGTAGTATTCCCACCGGGACAGGTGGAAACACCATATATTTT; CDR3: CASSIPTGTGGNTIYF; size: many; J: TRBJ1-3; V: TRBV19; D: TRBD1
DNA: TGTGCCAGCAGTTTTCAGCGCGTAGAGAACACTGAAGCTTTCTTT; CDR3: CASSFQRVENTEAFF; size: many; J: TRBJ1-1; V: TRBV28; D: NA
DNA: TGTGCCAGCAGCCCCTTGACAGGGTTTCAGCCCCAGCATTTT; CDR3: CASSPLTGFQPQHF; size: NA; J: TRBJ1-5; V: TRBV7-8; D: TRBD1
DNA: TGTGCCAGCAGCGACGCGGAGCGGGATCTCCCCGAGCAGTACTTC; CDR3: CASSDAERDLPEQYF; size: many; J: TRBJ2-7; V: TRBV12-3/TRBV12-4; D: TRBD2
DNA: TGCGCCAGCAGCTGGGAAGACAGGGGAGGCGAGCAGTACTTC; CDR3: CASSWEDRGGEQYF; size: many; J: TRBJ2-7; V: TRBV5-1; D: TRBD1
DNA: TGTGCCAGCAGTTACTCTAGTACGACCGGGGAGCTGTTTTTT; CDR3: CASSYSSTTGELFF; size: many; J: TRBJ2-2; V: TRBV6-2/TRBV6-3; D: NA
DNA: TGCAGCGTCCCGCGTGGGACTGGCTACACCTTC; CDR3: CSVPRGTGYTF; size: NA; J: TRBJ1-2; V: TRBV29-1; D: NA
DNA: TGTGCCAGCAGTCCCGCCGCGATCCCCGGGCCCTACGAGCAGTACTTC; CDR3: CASSPAAIPGPYEQYF; size: NA; J: TRBJ2-7; V: TRBV6-1; D: NA
DNA: TGTGCCAGCAGGGCAAGTAATAGCAATCAGCCCCAGCATTTT; CDR3: CASRASNSNQPQHF; size: NA; J: TRBJ1-5; V: TRBV27; D: NA
DNA: TGCAGTGCGGAACTCCGGGACAGGGCGGGGAGCAATCAGCCCCAGCATTTT; CDR3: CSAELRDRAGSNQPQHF; size: many; J: TRBJ1-5; V: TRBV20-1; D: TRBD1
DNA: TGCGCCAGCAGCCAAGATGACCCAGGGCCGAAGTTTCTTATCTATGGCTACACCTTC; CDR3: CASSQDDPGPKFLIYGYTF; size: NA; J: TRBJ1-2; V: TRBV4-1; D: NA